This TCR beta chain was sequenced for a study of response to subunit inactivated influenza vaccine (dated by TCRdb to the late 2010s). Context from the whole study: To follow how T cells responded to a trivalent subunit inactivated influenza vaccine, the researchers relied on deep quantitative profiling of the T cell receptor repertoire. Overall study results and their limits: The authors proposed that each seasonal influenza vaccination may bring in only a limited number of new T cells.

The library was built by means of RT-PCR. TCRdb lists the instrument as Illumina HiSeq 2500. In-frame beta chains were kept once TCRdb had trimmed the public reads at Q25 with fastp and called clones with MiXCR. Rows matching on CDR3 protein sequence are summarized as one entry with the most common DNA and genes. In all, the sample holds fewer than 700,000 distinct CDR3 sequences, and 13% of those were seen once. The ten largest clones represent roughly 13% of the sample. The meaning of the sample's time point label: approximately 40 days after influenza vaccine administration. A remark on this clonotype: The antigen it recognizes is unknown. Within one base of it there is no much larger clone, and no base qualities were kept.

The CDR3 contains 14 residues, cysteine and phenylalanine counted. Left in the record is the CDR3 DNA by itself, 42 bases read in frame from the first base. For CDR1 and CDR2, the germline V gene lists SNHLY and FYNNEI. V is pruned by 8 bases and J by 4 bases, leaving 6 bases of the junction without a gene match. Recombination connected TRBV2 to TRBJ1-1; 11 central nucleotides agree with TRBD1. This TCR was sampled from a middle-aged man who received an inactivated influenza vaccine. Donor details come from another sample of the same person, matched by shared clones. Sequenced material: PBMCs from blood, taken 35 to 45 days after vaccination. This receptor carries the CDR3 CASVRDRGSTEAFF. The DNA reads as follows: TGTGCCAGCGTCCGGGACAGGGGGTCCACTGAAGCTTTCTTT.